The 8 T cell receptor beta chains presented below share a single source sample, sequenced in a study of T cell responses to AZD1222 COVID-19 vaccine. Produced via immunoSEQ multiplex PCR; TCRdb's table is partial and in-frame only. The sample comprises tens of thousands of clones, about 83% of which are singletons, and around 7% rests with the top ten. The starting material was peripheral blood, obtained on day 0 of AZD1222 vaccination. Every receptor here comes from an adult in good health.

The chain couples TRBV7-9 to TRBJ1-4; D uncertain. This CDR3 contains 13 residues. CDR1 is SEHNR and CDR2 is FQNEAQ in the germline V gene (reference sequence). Trimming took 5 bases from V and 7 from J, leaving 11 bases between them. The CDR3 region is CASSQEQSEKLFF. The CDR3 DNA is TGTGCCAGCAGCCAGGAGCAAAGTGAAAAACTGTTTTTT.

The chain recombines TRBV3-1 (or the pseudogene TRBV3-2) with TRBJ2-7; tentative D call: TRBD1 (6 bases). Germline CDR1 LGHDT, CDR2 YNNKEL (reference sequence). Trimming shortened V by 4 bases and J by 0 bases, and 19 bases separated the two germline ends. The CDR3 loop spans 17 amino acids. The CDR3 nucleotides are TGTGCCAGCAGCCCCGGCGACAGGTCCTCGAGCTCCTACGAGCAGTACTTC. Residues: CASSPGDRSSSSYEQYF.

V is TRBV18 and J is TRBJ1-4; 9 bases are a match to TRBD1. This CDR3 spans 15 amino acids. Germline V gives CDR1 KGHSH, CDR2 LQKENI. Trimming took 3 bases from V and 6 from J; bases not matched to a gene: 5. The CDR3 spells CASSPGTGIDEKLFF. The DNA of the CDR3 is TGTGCCAGCTCACCTGGGACAGGGATAGATGAAAAACTGTTTTTT.

The chain combines TRBV5-6 with TRBJ1-3, with D unclear. Germline assignment: CDR1 SGHDT and CDR2 YYEEEE. V was trimmed by 4 bases and J by 0 bases, leaving 14 bases between them. This CDR3 spans 16 amino acids. CDR3 in DNA: TGTGCCAGCAGCCCGGACGGAGGGAGCTCTGGAAACACCATATATTTT. Amino acids: CASSPDGGSSGNTIYF.

This sequence joins TRBV4-2 and TRBJ1-2; TRBD1 matches 10 bases. From germline, CDR1 is LGHNA and CDR2 YNFKEQ. J gave up 8 bases and V 0 bases, and 6 bases lay outside the gene matches. The CDR3 spans 15 residues. The CDR3 coding sequence is TGTGCCAGCAGCCAAGAGAGACAGGGGGCGAGGGGCTACACCTTC. The encoded protein is CASSQERQGARGYTF.

The rearrangement links TRBV19 to TRBJ1-1; a weak D match, TRBD1 (6 bases). Between the trimmed V and J ends, which lost 5 bases and 4 bases, there was a span of 11 bases. Looked up from germline, CDR1 is LNHDA and CDR2 is SQIVND (reference sequence). The CDR3 is 13 amino acids. In DNA, the CDR3 is TGTGCCAGTAGTTCAACAGGGAGCACTGAAGCTTTCTTT. It specifies CASSSTGSTEAFF.

This clone was observed a single time. The chain combines TRBV3-1 (or the pseudogene TRBV3-2) with TRBJ1-4; D gene ambiguous. Looked up from germline, CDR1 is LGHDT and CDR2 is YNNKEL (reference sequence). The CDR3 loop spans 15 amino acids. Trimming removed 1 base from V and 7 bases from J, with 13 bases in between. This CDR3 is CASSQGRGRAEKLFF. The CDR3 coding sequence is TGTGCCAGCAGCCAAGGAAGAGGGCGGGCTGAAAAACTGTTTTTT.

The CDR3, as DNA: TGTGCCAGCAGTTCTTCCCGGGGCTACGAGCAGTACTTC. Encoded protein: CASSSSRGYEQYF. This chain links TRBV27 with TRBJ2-7; perhaps TRBD2 as D (5 bases). The CDR3 is 13 residues long. From germline, CDR1 is MNHEY and CDR2 SMNVEV (reference sequence). V lost 4 bases and J lost 3, with 10 bases in between.